This T cell receptor (beta chain) was obtained from a study of T cell responses to AZD1222 COVID-19 vaccine. About the research overall: Second-dose intervals of approximately 4 or approximately 12 weeks were pooled. The study's findings and limits: Spike-specific TCR repertoires showed rising breadth and depth after two AZD1222 doses. Every sample of the repertoires postdated the peak T cell response. Nearly half of spike-specific TCRs reportedly target unmutated variant regions.

This table comes from immunoSEQ multiplex PCR, and its TCRdb copy is limited to in-frame clones, with some not included. The table lists around 110,000 clones, roughly nine tenths of them singletons. As to this clone: What it recognizes is unknown.

The CDR3 spans 16 residues. From germline, CDR1 is MDHEN and CDR2 SYDVKM. V was shortened by 5 bases and J by 0 bases, with 11 bases between the two germline ends. The V gene is TRBV28, the J gene TRBJ1-6; D call uncertain. The source of this sequence is an adult in good health. This specimen was peripheral blood, taken on day 0 of AZD1222 vaccination. The CDR3: CASSTWANSYNSPLHF. The CDR3 DNA follows: TGTGCCAGCAGTACATGGGCAAACTCCTATAATTCACCCCTCCACTTT. Combining the CDR3 with reference TRBV28 and TRBJ1-6 gives the whole variable domain DVKVTQSSRYLVKRTGEKVFLECVQDMDHENMFWYRQDPGLGLRLIYFSYDVKMKEKGDIPEGYSVSREKKERFSLILESASTNQTSMYLCASSTWANSYNSPLHFGNGTRLTVT.